This T cell receptor beta chain emerged from a study of cytomegalovirus exposure and HLA in healthy donors. The CDR3 length is 11 residues. CDR1 is DFQATT, CDR2 SNEGSKA, per germline (reference sequence). Profiled with immunoSEQ multiplex PCR; TCRdb holds only in-frame clones, not every one. The profile shows 35,000 to 55,000 clones, under 95% of them singletons. Study-wide results and caveats: Whilst most TCR sequences proved rare, a subset of public TCRs occurred across many donors. Cytomegalovirus association was listed for 150 or so TCR beta chains.

To note about this clone: As yet, its antigen is unknown.

The receptor was isolated from a woman younger than 35 in good health and CMV-seronegative. The gene calls are TRBV20-1 and TRBJ2-1; D is uncertain. The source material was PBMCs. This CDR3 reads CRMQSSNEQFF. The CDR3 DNA is TGCAGAATGCAATCTAGCAATGAGCAGTTCTTC.